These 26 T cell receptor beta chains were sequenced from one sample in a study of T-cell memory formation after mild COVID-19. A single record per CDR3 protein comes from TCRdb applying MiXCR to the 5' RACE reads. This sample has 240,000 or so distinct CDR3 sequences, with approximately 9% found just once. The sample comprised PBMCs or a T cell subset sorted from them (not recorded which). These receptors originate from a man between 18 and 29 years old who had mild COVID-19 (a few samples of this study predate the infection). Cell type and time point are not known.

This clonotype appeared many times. CDR3 sequence reads: CASSLALDPQSTDTQYF. The DNA for the CDR3 is TGTGCCAGCAGTTTAGCGCTGGACCCACAAAGCACAGATACGCAGTATTTT. This rearrangement joins TRBV12-3 or TRBV12-4 to TRBJ2-3, with D unclear. The CDR3 contains 17 residues. Trimming removed 0 bases at V and 0 bases at J, with 13 bases between.

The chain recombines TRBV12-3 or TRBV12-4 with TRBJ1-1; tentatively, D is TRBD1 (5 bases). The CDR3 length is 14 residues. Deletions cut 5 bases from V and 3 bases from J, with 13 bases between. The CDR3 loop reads CASSAVGVDTEAFF. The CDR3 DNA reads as TGTGCCAGCAGTGCGGTAGGGGTGGACACTGAAGCTTTCTTT.

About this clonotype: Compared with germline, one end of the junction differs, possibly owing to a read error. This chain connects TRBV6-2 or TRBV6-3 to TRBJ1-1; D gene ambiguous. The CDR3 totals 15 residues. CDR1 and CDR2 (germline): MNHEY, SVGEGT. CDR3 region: CASSYTAKEYTEAFF. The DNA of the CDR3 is TGTGCCAGCAGTTACACCGCCAAGGAGTACACCGAAGCTTTCTTT.

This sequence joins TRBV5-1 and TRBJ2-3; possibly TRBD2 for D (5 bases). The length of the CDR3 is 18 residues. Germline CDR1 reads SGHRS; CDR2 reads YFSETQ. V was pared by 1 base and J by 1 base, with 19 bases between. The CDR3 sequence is CASSLKIALLEGTDTQYF. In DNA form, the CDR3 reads TGCGCCAGCAGCTTGAAAATAGCATTACTAGAGGGCACAGATACGCAGTATTTT.

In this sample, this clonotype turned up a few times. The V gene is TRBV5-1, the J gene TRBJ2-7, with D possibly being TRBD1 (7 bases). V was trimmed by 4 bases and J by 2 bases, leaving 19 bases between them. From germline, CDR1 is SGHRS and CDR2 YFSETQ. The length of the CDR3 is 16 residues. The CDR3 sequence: CASSLGGTEGTYEQYV. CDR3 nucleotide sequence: TGCGCCAGCAGCCTTGGAGGGACAGAAGGTACCTACGAGCAGTACGTC.

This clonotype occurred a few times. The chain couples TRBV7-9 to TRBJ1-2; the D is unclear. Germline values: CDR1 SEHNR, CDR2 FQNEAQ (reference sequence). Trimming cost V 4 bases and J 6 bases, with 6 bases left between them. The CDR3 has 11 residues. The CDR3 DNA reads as TGTGCCAGCAGCTCTGAGAATGGCTACACCTTC. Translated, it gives CASSSENGYTF.

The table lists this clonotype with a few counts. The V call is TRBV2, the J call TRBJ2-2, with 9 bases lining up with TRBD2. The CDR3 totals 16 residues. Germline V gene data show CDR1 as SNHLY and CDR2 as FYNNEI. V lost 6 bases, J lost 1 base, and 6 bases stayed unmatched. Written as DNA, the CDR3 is TGTGCCAGCAGCCCAGCGGGGGGCCAGAACACCGGGGAGCTGTTTTTT. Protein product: CASSPAGGQNTGELFF.

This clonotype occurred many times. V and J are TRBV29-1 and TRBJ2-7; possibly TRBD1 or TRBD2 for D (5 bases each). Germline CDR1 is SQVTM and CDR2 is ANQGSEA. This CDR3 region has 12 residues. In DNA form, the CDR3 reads TGCACCGTCAGAGGGGATCCCTACGAGCAGTACGTC. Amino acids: CTVRGDPYEQYV.

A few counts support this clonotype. CDR3 nucleotide sequence: TGTGCCAGCAGCCAAGAGGGGGGGGTCATTCCCCAGCCCCAGCATTTT. This codes for CASSQEGGVIPQPQHF. V gene TRBV4-2 combines with J gene TRBJ1-5; D is perhaps TRBD1 (5 bases). V was shortened by 0 bases and J by 7 bases, with 16 bases between the two germline ends. The germline V gene encodes CDR1 LGHNA and CDR2 YNFKEQ. The CDR3 runs 16 residues.

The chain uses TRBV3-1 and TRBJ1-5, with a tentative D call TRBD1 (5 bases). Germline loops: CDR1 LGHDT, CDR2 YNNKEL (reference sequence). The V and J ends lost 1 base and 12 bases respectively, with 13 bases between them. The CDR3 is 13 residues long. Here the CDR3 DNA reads TGTGCCAGCAGCCAAGGGGCGGGACGGGACCAGCATTTT. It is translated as CASSQGAGRDQHF. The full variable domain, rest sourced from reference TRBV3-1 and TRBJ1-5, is DTAVSQTPKYLVTQMGNDKSIKCEQNLGHDTMYWYKQDSKKFLKIMFSYNNKELIINETVPNRFSPKSPDKAHLNLHINSLELGDSAVYFCASSQGAGRDQHFGDGTRLSIL.

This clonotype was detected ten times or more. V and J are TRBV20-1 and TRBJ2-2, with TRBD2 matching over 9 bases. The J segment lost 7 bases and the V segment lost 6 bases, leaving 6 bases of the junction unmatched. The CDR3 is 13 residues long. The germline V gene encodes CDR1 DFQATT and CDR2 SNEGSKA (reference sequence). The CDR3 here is CSATKTSGGELFF. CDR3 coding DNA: TGCAGTGCAACGAAGACTAGCGGCGGGGAGCTGTTTTTT.

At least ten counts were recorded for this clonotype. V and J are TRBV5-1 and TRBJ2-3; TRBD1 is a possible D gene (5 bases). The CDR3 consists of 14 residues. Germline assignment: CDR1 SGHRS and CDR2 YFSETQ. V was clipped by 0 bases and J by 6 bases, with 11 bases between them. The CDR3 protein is CASSLEGAGDTQYF. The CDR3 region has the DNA TGCGCCAGCAGCTTGGAAGGGGCCGGGGATACGCAGTATTTT.

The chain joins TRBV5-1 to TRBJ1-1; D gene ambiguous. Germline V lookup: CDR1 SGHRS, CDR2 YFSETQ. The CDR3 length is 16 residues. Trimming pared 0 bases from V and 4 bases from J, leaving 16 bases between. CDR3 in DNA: TGCGCCAGCAGCTTGGCCCTAGGGCATCTCCCCACTGAAGCTTTCTTT. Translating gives CASSLALGHLPTEAFF.

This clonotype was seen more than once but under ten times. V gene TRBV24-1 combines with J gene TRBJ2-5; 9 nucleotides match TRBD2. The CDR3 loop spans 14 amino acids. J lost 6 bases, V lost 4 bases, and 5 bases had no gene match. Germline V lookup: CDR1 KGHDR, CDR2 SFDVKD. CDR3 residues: CATSDSGLAKTQYF. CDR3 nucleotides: TGTGCCACCAGTGACTCGGGACTAGCAAAGACCCAGTACTTC.

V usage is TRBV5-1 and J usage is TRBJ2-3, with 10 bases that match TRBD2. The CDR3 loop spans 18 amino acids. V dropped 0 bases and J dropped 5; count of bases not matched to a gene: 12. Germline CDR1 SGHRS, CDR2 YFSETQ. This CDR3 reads CASSLAMVAGGLEDTQYF. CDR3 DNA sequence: TGCGCCAGCAGCTTGGCCATGGTAGCGGGGGGCCTTGAAGATACGCAGTATTTT.

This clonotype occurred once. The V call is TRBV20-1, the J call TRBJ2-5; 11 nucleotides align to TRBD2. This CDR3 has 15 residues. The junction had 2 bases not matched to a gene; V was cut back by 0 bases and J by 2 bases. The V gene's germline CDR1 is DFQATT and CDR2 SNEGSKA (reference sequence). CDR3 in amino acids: CSARDPSGGQETQYF. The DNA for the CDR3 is TGCAGTGCTAGAGATCCTAGCGGGGGGCAAGAGACCCAGTACTTC.

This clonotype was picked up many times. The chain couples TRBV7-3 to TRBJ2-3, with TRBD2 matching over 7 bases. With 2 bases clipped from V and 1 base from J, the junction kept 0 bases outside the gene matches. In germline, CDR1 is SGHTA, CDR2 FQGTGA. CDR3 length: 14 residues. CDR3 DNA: TGTGCCAGCAGCTTAGCGGGGGGCACAGATACGCAGTATTTT. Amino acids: CASSLAGGTDTQYF.

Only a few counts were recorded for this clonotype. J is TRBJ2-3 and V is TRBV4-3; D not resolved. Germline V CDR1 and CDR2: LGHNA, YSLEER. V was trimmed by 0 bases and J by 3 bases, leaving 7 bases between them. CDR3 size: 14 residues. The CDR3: CASSQEAFTDTQYF. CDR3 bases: TGCGCCAGCAGCCAAGAAGCCTTTACAGATACGCAGTATTTT.

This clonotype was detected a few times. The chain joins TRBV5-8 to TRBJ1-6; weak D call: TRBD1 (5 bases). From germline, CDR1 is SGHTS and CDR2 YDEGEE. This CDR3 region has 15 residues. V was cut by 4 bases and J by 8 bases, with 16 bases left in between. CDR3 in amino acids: CASSRGGLWYSPLHF. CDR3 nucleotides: TGTGCCAGCAGCCGGGGGGGGTTGTGGTATTCACCCCTCCACTTT.

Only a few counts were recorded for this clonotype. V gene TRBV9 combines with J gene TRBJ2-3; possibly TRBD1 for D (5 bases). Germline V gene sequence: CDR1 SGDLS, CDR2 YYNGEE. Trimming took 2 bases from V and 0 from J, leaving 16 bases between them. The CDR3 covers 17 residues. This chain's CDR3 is CASSVMATGASTDTQYF. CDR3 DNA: TGTGCCAGCAGCGTTATGGCCACAGGTGCTAGCACAGATACGCAGTATTTT.

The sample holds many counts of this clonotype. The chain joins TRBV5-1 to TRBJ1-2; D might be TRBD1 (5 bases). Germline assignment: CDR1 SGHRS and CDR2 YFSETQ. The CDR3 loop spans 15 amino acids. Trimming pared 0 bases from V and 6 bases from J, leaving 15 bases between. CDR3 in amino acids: CASSLVGSGRDGYTF. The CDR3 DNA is TGCGCCAGCAGCTTGGTAGGTTCAGGGCGAGATGGCTACACCTTC.

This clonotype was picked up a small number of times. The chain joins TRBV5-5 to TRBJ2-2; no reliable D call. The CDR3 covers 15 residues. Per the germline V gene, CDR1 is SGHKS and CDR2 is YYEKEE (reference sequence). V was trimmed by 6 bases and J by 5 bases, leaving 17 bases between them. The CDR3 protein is CASNPEWHTTGELFF. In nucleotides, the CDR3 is TGTGCCAGCAACCCTGAATGGCATACGACCGGGGAGCTGTTTTTT.

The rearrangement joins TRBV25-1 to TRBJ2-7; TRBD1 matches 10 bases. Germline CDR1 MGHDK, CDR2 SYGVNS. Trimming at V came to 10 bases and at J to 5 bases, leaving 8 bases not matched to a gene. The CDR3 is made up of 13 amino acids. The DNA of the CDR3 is TGTGCCACCGTGGACAGGGGGAAACACGAGCAGTACGTC. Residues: CATVDRGKHEQYV.

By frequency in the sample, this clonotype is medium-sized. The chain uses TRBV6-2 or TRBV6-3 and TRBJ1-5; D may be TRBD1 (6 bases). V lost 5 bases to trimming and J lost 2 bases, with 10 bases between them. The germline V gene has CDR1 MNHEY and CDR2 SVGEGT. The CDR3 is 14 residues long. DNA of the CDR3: TGTGCCAGCAGTGCAGGGGCAGGCAATCAGCCCCAGCATTTT. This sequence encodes CASSAGAGNQPQHF.

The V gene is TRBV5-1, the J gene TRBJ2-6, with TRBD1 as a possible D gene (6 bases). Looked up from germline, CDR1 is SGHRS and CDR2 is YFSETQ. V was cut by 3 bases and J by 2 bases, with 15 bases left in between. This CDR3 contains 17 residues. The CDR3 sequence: CASSYQGIGAGANVLTF. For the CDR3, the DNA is TGCGCCAGCAGCTATCAGGGGATAGGCGCTGGGGCCAACGTCCTGACTTTC.

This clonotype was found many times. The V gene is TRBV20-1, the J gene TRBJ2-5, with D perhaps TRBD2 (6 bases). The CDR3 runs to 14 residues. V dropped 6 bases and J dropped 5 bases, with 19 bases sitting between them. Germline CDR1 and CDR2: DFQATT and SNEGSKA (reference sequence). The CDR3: CSATRLEGTETQYF. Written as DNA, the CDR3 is TGCAGTGCCACACGACTAGAGGGGACGGAGACCCAGTACTTC.